This paragraph covers one T cell receptor (beta chain) sequence. V dropped 2 bases and J dropped 3 bases, with 5 bases sitting between them. Germline V gives CDR1 GTSNPN, CDR2 SVGIG (reference sequence). This CDR3 has 11 residues. The PCR made use of 60 Vbeta and 13 Jbeta primers. Libraries were prepared by immunoSEQ multiplex PCR; TCRdb keeps only in-frame clonotypes and omits some of them. This sample has around 80,000 clones, with roughly 79% found just once. The entry originates in a study of cytomegalovirus exposure and HLA in healthy donors. The chain combines TRBV30 with TRBJ2-7; D is uncertain. The receptor's source is a man aged 35 to 55 in good health and CMV-seronegative. The sample comprised PBMCs. The CDR3 is CAWSSYYEQYF. In DNA form, the CDR3 reads TGTGCCTGGAGTTCTTACTACGAGCAGTACTTC.